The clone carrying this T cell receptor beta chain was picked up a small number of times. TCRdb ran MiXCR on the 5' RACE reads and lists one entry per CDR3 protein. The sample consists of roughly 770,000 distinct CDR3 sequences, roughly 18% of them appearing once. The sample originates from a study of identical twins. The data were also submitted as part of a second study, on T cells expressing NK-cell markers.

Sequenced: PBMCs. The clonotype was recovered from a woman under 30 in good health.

CDR3 sequence: CSVGLGTAEETQYF. CDR3 coding DNA: TGCAGCGTTGGTTTGGGGACAGCAGAGGAGACCCAGTACTTC. The genes are TRBV29-1 and TRBJ2-5, with TRBD1 matching over 7 bases. The ends lost 4 bases at V and 5 bases at J; junction bases unmatched: 10. There are 14 residues in the CDR3. Germline lookup yields CDR1 SQVTM and CDR2 ANQGSEA.